This T cell receptor beta chain was sequenced during a study of human T cells and chemical hapten exposure. In the study overall: Patch tests containing 0.01% DPC, applied to the upper back, were read at 6 days. Predominantly women, the patients had alopecia areata, totalis or universalis.

A word on this clonotype: Its antigen remains unidentified.

The CDR3 length is 15 residues. V shed 4 bases and J 0 bases; nucleotides not matched to a gene: 4. Germline V gives CDR1 PRHDT, CDR2 FYEKMQ (reference sequence). A single record per CDR3 protein comes from TCRdb applying MiXCR to the RACE reads. The table includes 85,000 to 100,000 distinct CDR3 sequences, under 15% detected once. Time point in this sample: patch test 1, 2 weeks after DPC sensitization. The sample's treatment: therapeutic diphenylcyclopropenone sensitization with weekly scalp DPC. General study points: Patch test score rose with PT1 expanded TCRs, significant at 8, 16, 32, not 4. The study found that DPC sensitization did not change TCRs above 1 in 1000 frequency.

The rearrangement uses TRBV13 and TRBJ2-3, with 7 nucleotides matching TRBD1. Sequencing was performed on whole blood, taken in connection with sensitization to the hapten diphenylcyclopropenone (DPC). This TCR was sampled from a middle-aged woman with alopecia areata. Some clones in this sample may be carry-over from other donors' samples. The CDR3 DNA is TGTGCCAGCAGCTCAGGGGGTCCTAGCACAGATACGCAGTATTTT. This sequence encodes CASSSGGPSTDTQYF.